This paragraph reports one TCR beta chain. The CDR3 runs to 13 residues. Germline V gives CDR1 KGHSH, CDR2 LQKENI. V lost 4 bases, J lost 5 bases, and 12 bases lay in between. The sample is drawn from a study of cytomegalovirus exposure and HLA in healthy donors. The PCR used 60 Vbeta and 13 Jbeta primers. TCRdb's copy holds only in-frame clones and misses some; the assay was immunoSEQ multiplex PCR. The table shows fewer than 150,000 clones, with 75% to 90% occurring only once. This chain uses TRBV18 with TRBJ2-7; D is unclear. The TCR originated in a young woman in good health and CMV-seropositive. The specimen sequenced was PBMCs. The CDR3 sequence: CASSLMGQDEQYF. The DNA for the CDR3 is TGTGCCAGCTCACTAATGGGCCAGGACGAGCAGTACTTC.